A selection of T cell receptor beta chains follows, all from one sample in a study of cytomegalovirus exposure and HLA in healthy donors. The protocol was immunoSEQ multiplex PCR, while the TCRdb copy is restricted to in-frame clones and leaves out a portion. The data contain roughly 220,000 clones, approximately 85% of them singletons. What was sequenced was PBMCs. The receptors originated from a woman between 35 and 50 years old in good health and CMV-seronegative. Both conserved end residues are trimmed from each CDR3.

V	J	CDR3
TRBV27	TRBJ2-7	ASSSGQGDEQY
TRBV4-1	TRBJ2-2	ASSHFTGTGGTGELF
TRBV29-1	TRBJ2-1	SVQGQFSYNEQF
TRBV28	TRBJ2-5	ASSFSLEYQETQY
TRBV28	TRBJ2-7	ASGRQGARSYEQY
TRBV19	TRBJ1-4	ASSIRGRGSEKLF
TRBV18	TRBJ2-3	ASSPSTSGATDTQY
TRBV19	TRBJ1-2	ASSHGTGRRYGYT
TRBV7-2	TRBJ2-1	ASSPPGLNEQF
TRBV9	TRBJ2-1	ASSGLAGGGGYEQF
TRBV30	TRBJ2-5	AWSVTRLAETQY
TRBV23-1	TRBJ1-1	ASRLSFRRDTEAF
TRBV7-9	TRBJ1-2	ASSLEGEGYT
TRBV14	TRBJ2-3	ASSQELWLAGADTQY
TRBV21-1	TRBJ1-1	ASRGPGHNLNTEAF
TRBV19	TRBJ1-5	ASSMRGRVQPQH
TRBV27	TRBJ2-5	ASSLSDSQETQY
TRBV10-3	TRBJ2-1	AIGLAGGSSYNEQF
TRBV7-9	TRBJ2-7	ASSSGLAGFEQY
TRBV29-1	TRBJ2-3	SVVTSGRATDTQY
TRBV11-2	TRBJ1-2	ASSSGQSAFLGYGYT
TRBV28	TRBJ1-1	ASSLGDRVGAF
TRBV2	TRBJ1-5	ASNGDSHQPQH
TRBV19	TRBJ1-5	ASSPDRGGHQPQH
TRBV7-9	TRBJ2-7	ASSFSEKADAYEQY
TRBV28	TRBJ2-3	ASRPLTATSTDTQY
TRBV27	TRBJ1-1	ASSLTGGGGTEAF
TRBV9	TRBJ1-1	ASSEGQNTEAF
TRBV19	TRBJ1-6	ASSTNRQGDSPLH
TRBV19	TRBJ2-2	ASTMDGGRLF
TRBV4-1	TRBJ1-2	ASSQGVLPGQGRANYGYT
TRBV7-9	TRBJ2-7	ASSLLLDRDEQY
TRBV5-1	TRBJ1-2	ASSRSTGTGYGYT
TRBV7-8	TRBJ2-1	ASSSRRQGWLAGGEQF
TRBV27	TRBJ2-7	ASRGQGIPHEQY